This entry lists 16 T cell receptor beta chains sequenced from one sample in a study of cytotoxic CD8 clonotypes in ibrutinib-treated CLL. Assay used: immunoSEQ multiplex PCR; TCRdb lists only in-frame clones, some missing. The sample contains fewer than 150,000 clones, 80% to 85% of which appear only once. This sample comprised PBMCs, obtained after 24 months of ibrutinib treatment. The receptors were sampled from a human donor with chronic lymphocytic leukemia.

This clone has only a few counts. The chain uses TRBV5-1 and TRBJ1-1; weak D call: TRBD1 (5 bases). The V gene's germline CDR1 is SGHRS and CDR2 YFSETQ. The CDR3 is 15 amino acids. Trimming removed 4 bases at V and 3 bases at J, with 16 bases between. CDR3 sequence: CASSPSGRVDTEAFF. CDR3 bases: TGCGCCAGCAGCCCATCAGGGAGAGTAGACACTGAAGCTTTCTTT.

This clone was observed a single time. CDR3 sequence (DNA): TGTGCCAGCAGCGCGGGACGGACTAACTATGGCTACACCTTC. The encoded protein is CASSAGRTNYGYTF. The rearrangement links TRBV9 to TRBJ1-2; weak D call: TRBD1 (5 bases). There are 14 residues in the CDR3. Germline V gene sequence: CDR1 SGDLS, CDR2 YYNGEE. V was trimmed by 3 bases and J by 0 bases, leaving 9 bases between them.

The rearrangement uses TRBV5-4 and TRBJ2-6; TRBD2 is a possible D gene (5 bases). Trimming took off 3 bases at V and 4 bases at J, with 5 bases between the two ends. Germline values: CDR1 SGHNT, CDR2 YYREEE (reference sequence). The length of the CDR3 is 13 residues. The CDR3 region is CASSSGGANVLTF. Written as DNA, the CDR3 is TGTGCCAGCAGCTCGGGAGGGGCCAACGTCCTGACTTTC.

A single count supports this clone. The chain is built from TRBV6-5 and TRBJ2-4, with TRBD1 matching 10 bases. The length of the CDR3 is 15 residues. Per germline, CDR1 MNHEY and CDR2 SVGAGI. Trimming took 6 bases from V and 6 from J; bases not matched to a gene: 8. Written as DNA, the CDR3 is TGTGCCAGCAGACCCAGCCGGGACAGGGGAAACATTCAGTACTTC. Encoded protein: CASRPSRDRGNIQYF.

This chain links TRBV7-9 with TRBJ2-3; the D gene could be TRBD1 or TRBD2 (5 bases each). The germline CDR1 and CDR2 sequences are SEHNR and FQNEAQ (reference sequence). The CDR3 is 15 residues long. The V and J ends lost 4 bases and 2 bases respectively, with 13 bases between them. The CDR3 sequence is CASSSTGTNTDTQYF. The CDR3 region has the DNA TGTGCCAGCAGCTCGACCGGGACCAACACAGATACGCAGTATTTT.

The rearrangement joins TRBV5-6 to TRBJ1-2, with TRBD1 identical over 7 bases. The CDR3 is made up of 14 amino acids. Germline trimming cut 0 bases from V and 2 bases from J; bases unmatched to any gene: 1. Germline loops: CDR1 SGHDT, CDR2 YYEEEE. This chain's CDR3 is CASSLGDRNYGYTF. For the CDR3, the DNA is TGTGCCAGCAGCTTGGGGGACAGAAACTATGGCTACACCTTC. Filled out from reference TRBV5-6 and TRBJ1-2, the complete variable domain reads DAGVTQSPTHLIKTRGQQVTLRCSPKSGHDTVSWYQQALGQGPQFIFQYYEEEERQRGNFPDRFSGHQFPNYSSELNVNALLLGDSALYLCASSLGDRNYGYTFGSGTRLTVV.

CDR3 residues: CASSSFIGDTTYEQYF. Here the CDR3 DNA reads TGTGCCAGCAGTTCCTTCATCGGGGACACGACCTACGAGCAGTACTTC. The rearrangement joins TRBV6-5 to TRBJ2-7; D might be TRBD1 (6 bases). The V and J ends lost 4 bases and 2 bases respectively, with 18 bases between them. There are 16 residues in the CDR3. Germline assignment: CDR1 MNHEY and CDR2 SVGAGI.

The chain joins TRBV29-1 to TRBJ2-3; D ambiguous. This CDR3 is 13 amino acids long. Trimming left V 7 bases short and J 2 bases short, with 13 bases between. Germline assignment: CDR1 SQVTM and CDR2 ANQGSEA. The CDR3 is CSAPHPHTDTQYF. CDR3 DNA: TGCAGCGCCCCACATCCTCACACAGATACGCAGTATTTT.

V is TRBV19 and J is TRBJ1-6; 7 bases fit TRBD1. Germline V gene sequence: CDR1 LNHDA, CDR2 SQIVND (reference sequence). After removal of 5 bases from V and 2 bases from J, the junction contained 6 bases not matched to a gene. The CDR3 covers 16 residues. The chain's CDR3 is CASSSNRGAYNSPLHF. The DNA for the CDR3 is TGTGCCAGTAGTTCCAACAGGGGTGCCTATAATTCACCCCTCCACTTT.

The chain uses TRBV9 and TRBJ2-3; 7 positions agree with TRBD2. The V gene's germline CDR1 is SGDLS and CDR2 YYNGEE. CDR3 length: 16 amino acids. J was trimmed by 0 bases and V by 1 base; bases with no gene match: 5. CDR3 nucleotides: TGTGCCAGCAGCGTAAATATAGCGGGCAGCACAGATACGCAGTATTTT. It yields the protein CASSVNIAGSTDTQYF.

The chain is built from TRBV7-8 and TRBJ2-5, with TRBD2 identical over 10 bases. Germline CDR1 SGHVS, CDR2 FQNEAQ. The CDR3 has 14 amino acids. With 5 bases clipped from V and 5 bases from J, the junction kept 5 bases outside the gene matches. For the CDR3, the DNA is TGTGCCAGCAGCACCGGGACTAGCGAGGAGACCCAGTACTTC. The encoded protein is CASSTGTSEETQYF.

The genes are TRBV18 and TRBJ1-2; 7 bases align to TRBD1. The V segment lost 1 base and the J segment 3 bases; nucleotides outside the gene matches: 5. Germline V lookup: CDR1 KGHSH, CDR2 LQKENI. The CDR3 is 15 residues long. CDR3 nucleotides: TGTGCCAGCTCACCACTTAAGGGGGCGGACTATGGCTACACCTTC. It is translated as CASSPLKGADYGYTF.

This clone came up a few times. J is TRBJ1-5 and V is TRBV7-8; 9 bases map to TRBD1. This CDR3 comprises 16 residues. Germline V gene data show CDR1 as SGHVS and CDR2 as FQNEAQ. Germline trimming cut 2 bases from V and 4 bases from J; bases unmatched to any gene: 6. The CDR3 nucleotides read TGTGCCAGCAGCTTATTCGGGACAGGGTTGAATCAGCCCCAGCATTTT. It encodes CASSLFGTGLNQPQHF. The whole variable domain, remainder taken from reference TRBV7-8 and TRBJ1-5, is GAGVSQSPRYKVAKRGQDVALRCDPISGHVSLFWYQQALGQGPEFLTYFQNEAQLDKSGLPSDRFFAERPEGSVSTLKIQRTQQEDSAVYLCASSLFGTGLNQPQHFGDGTRLSIL.

The V gene is TRBV5-4, the J gene TRBJ1-1, with unresolved D. Germline CDR1 and CDR2: SGHNT and YYREEE (reference sequence). The CDR3 runs to 15 residues. Deletions cut 0 bases from V and 0 bases from J, with 9 bases between. The CDR3 here is CASSLAAGVNTEAFF. The CDR3 DNA reads as TGTGCCAGCAGCTTGGCAGCTGGGGTGAACACTGAAGCTTTCTTT.

The chain links TRBV13 to TRBJ2-4; D is uncertain. Between the trimmed V and J ends, which lost 5 bases and 10 bases, there was a span of 12 bases. Germline assignment: CDR1 PRHDT and CDR2 FYEKMQ (reference sequence). The CDR3 is 12 residues long. Written as DNA, the CDR3 is TGTGCCAGCAGCGCACTTTCCAGGATTCAGTACTTC. Its protein product is CASSALSRIQYF. Complete variable domain (other parts from reference TRBV13 and TRBJ2-4): AAGVIQSPRHLIKEKRETATLKCYPIPRHDTVYWYQQGPGQDPQFLISFYEKMQSDKGSIPDRFSAQQFSDYHSELNMSSLELGDSALYFCASSALSRIQYFGAGTRLSVL.

CDR3 coding DNA: TGTGCCAGCAGTAGTATACGGGCGGGAGGAGTAACGCCCGGGGAGCTGTTTTTT. Protein product: CASSSIRAGGVTPGELFF. V is TRBV27 and J is TRBJ2-2, with 8 positions matching TRBD2. The CDR3 totals 18 residues. Germline-derived CDR1 and CDR2 are MNHEY and SMNVEV (reference sequence). With 5 bases clipped from V and 6 bases from J, the junction kept 17 bases outside the gene matches.